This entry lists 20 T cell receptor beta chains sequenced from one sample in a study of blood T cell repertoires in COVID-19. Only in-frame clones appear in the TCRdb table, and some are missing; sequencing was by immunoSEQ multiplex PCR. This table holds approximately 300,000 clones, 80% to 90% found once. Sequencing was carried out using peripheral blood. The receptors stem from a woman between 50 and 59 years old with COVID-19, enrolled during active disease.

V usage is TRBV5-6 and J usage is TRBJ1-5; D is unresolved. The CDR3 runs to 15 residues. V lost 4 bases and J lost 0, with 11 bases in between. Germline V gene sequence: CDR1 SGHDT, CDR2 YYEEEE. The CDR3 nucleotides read TGTGCCAGCAGCCGGCGGGGATATAGCAATCAGCCCCAGCATTTT. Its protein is CASSRRGYSNQPQHF.

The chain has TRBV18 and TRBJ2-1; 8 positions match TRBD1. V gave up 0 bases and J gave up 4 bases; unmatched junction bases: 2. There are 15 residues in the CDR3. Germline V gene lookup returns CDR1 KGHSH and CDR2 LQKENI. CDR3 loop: CASSPPRGRYNEQFF. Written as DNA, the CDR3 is TGTGCCAGCTCACCACCCAGGGGGCGATACAATGAGCAGTTCTTC.

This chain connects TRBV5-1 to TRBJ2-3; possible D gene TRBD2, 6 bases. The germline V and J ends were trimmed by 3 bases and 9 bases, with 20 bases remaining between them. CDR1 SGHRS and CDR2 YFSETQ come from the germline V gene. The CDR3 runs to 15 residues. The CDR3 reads CASSSTDSLAATQYF. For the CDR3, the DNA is TGCGCCAGCAGCTCAACTGATTCGTTAGCGGCCACGCAGTATTTT.

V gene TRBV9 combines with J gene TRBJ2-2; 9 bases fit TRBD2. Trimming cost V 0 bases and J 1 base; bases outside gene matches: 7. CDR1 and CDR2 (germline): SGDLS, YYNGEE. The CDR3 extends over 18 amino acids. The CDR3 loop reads CASSVALRTSVNTGELFF. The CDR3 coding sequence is TGTGCCAGCAGCGTAGCTCTCCGGACTAGCGTGAACACCGGGGAGCTGTTTTTT.

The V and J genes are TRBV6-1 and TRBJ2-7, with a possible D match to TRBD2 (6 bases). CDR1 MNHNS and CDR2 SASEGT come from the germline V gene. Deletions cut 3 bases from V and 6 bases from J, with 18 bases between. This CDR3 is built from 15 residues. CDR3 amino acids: CASSEGPRDGIEQYF. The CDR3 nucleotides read TGTGCCAGCAGTGAGGGGCCGCGGGATGGGATCGAGCAGTACTTC.

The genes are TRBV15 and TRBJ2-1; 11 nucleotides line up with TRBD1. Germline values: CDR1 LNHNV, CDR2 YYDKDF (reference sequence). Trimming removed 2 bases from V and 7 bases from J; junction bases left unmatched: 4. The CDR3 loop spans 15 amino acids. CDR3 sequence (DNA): TGTGCCACCAGCAGAACGGGACAGGGGGAGAATGAGCAGTTCTTC. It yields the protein CATSRTGQGENEQFF. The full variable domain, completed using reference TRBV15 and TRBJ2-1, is DAMVIQNPRYQVTQFGKPVTLSCSQTLNHNVMYWYQQKSSQAPKLLFHYYDKDFNNEADTPDNFQSRRPNTSFCFLDIRSPGLGDTAMYLCATSRTGQGENEQFFGPGTRLTVL.

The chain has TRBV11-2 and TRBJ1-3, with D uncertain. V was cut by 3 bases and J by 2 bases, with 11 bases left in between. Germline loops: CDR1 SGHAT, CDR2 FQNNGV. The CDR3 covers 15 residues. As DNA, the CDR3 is TGTGCCAGCAGCTTGGCTGTCTTACCTGGAAACACCATATATTTT. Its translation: CASSLAVLPGNTIYF.

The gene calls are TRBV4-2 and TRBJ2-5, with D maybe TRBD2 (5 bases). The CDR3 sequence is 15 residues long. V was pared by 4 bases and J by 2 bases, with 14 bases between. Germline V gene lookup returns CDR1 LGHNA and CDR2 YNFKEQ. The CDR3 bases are TGTGCCAGCAGCCTCCTATCCCGAGGGCAAGAGACCCAGTACTTC. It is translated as CASSLLSRGQETQYF.

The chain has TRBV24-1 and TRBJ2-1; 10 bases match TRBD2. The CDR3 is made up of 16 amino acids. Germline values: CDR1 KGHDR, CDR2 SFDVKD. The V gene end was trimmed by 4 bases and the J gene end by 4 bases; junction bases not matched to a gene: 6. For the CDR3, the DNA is TGTGCCACCAGTGACGGTACTAGCGGGGTTTACAATGAGCAGTTCTTC. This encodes CATSDGTSGVYNEQFF.

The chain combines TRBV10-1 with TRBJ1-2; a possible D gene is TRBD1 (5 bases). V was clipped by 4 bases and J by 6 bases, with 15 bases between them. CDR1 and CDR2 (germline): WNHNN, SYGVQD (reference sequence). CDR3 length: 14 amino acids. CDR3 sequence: CASSGGGQPNGYTF. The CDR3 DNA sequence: TGCGCCAGCAGTGGGGGAGGACAACCCAATGGCTACACCTTC.

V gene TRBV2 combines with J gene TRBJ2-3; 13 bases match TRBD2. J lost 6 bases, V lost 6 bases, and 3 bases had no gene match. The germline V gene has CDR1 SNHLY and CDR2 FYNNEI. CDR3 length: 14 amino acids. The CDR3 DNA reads TGTGCCAGCAGGGGGACTAGCGGGAAGGATACGCAGTATTTT. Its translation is CASRGTSGKDTQYF.

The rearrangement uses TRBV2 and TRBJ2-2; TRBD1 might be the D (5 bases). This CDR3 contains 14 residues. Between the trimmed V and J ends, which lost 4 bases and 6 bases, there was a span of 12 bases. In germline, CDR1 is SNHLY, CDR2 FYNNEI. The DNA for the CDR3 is TGTGCCAGCAGTGTCACCAGGGTGGCCGGGGAGCTGTTTTTT. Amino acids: CASSVTRVAGELFF. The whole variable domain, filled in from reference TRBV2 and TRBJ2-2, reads EPEVTQTPSHQVTQMGQEVILRCVPISNHLYFYWYRQILGQKVEFLVSFYNNEISEKSEIFDDQFSVERPDGSNFTLKIRSTKLEDSAMYFCASSVTRVAGELFFGEGSRLTVL.

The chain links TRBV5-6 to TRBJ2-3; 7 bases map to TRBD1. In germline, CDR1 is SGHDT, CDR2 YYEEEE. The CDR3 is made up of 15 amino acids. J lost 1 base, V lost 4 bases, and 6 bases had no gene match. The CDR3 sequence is CASSPRQGGTDTQYF. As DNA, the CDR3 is TGTGCCAGCAGCCCAAGACAGGGTGGCACAGATACGCAGTATTTT.

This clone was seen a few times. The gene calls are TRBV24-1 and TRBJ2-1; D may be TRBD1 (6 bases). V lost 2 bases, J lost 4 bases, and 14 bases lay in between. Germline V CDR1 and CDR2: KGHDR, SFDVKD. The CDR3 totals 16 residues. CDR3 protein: CATSDSAGVQYNEQFF. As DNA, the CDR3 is TGTGCCACCAGTGATTCAGCAGGGGTGCAATACAATGAGCAGTTCTTC.

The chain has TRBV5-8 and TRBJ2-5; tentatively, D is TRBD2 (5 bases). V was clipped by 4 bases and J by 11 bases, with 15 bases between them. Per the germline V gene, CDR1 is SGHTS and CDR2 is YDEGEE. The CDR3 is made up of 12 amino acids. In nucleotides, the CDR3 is TGTGCCAGCAGCCTTTGGTCTCCGGGGCAGTACTTC. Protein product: CASSLWSPGQYF. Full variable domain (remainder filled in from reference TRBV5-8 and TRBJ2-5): EAGVTQSPTHLIKTRGQQATLRCSPISGHTSVYWYQQALGLGLQFLLWYDEGEERNRGNFPPRFSGRQFPNYSSELNVNALELEDSALYLCASSLWSPGQYFGPGTRLLVL.

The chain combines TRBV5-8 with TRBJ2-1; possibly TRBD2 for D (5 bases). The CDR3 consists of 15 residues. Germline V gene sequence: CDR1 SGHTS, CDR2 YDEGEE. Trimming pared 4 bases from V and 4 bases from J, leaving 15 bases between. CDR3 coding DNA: TGTGCCAGCAGCGGGTTCCACGGGGATTACAATGAGCAGTTCTTC. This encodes CASSGFHGDYNEQFF.

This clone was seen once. The CDR3 loop reads CASSAHMSTVTGELFF. CDR3 sequence (DNA): TGTGCCAGCAGCGCCCATATGAGCACAGTAACCGGGGAGCTGTTTTTT. The rearrangement uses TRBV9 and TRBJ2-2, with D unclear. This CDR3 contains 16 residues. The germline gives CDR1 SGDLS, CDR2 YYNGEE. V was trimmed by 3 bases and J by 5 bases, leaving 17 bases between them.

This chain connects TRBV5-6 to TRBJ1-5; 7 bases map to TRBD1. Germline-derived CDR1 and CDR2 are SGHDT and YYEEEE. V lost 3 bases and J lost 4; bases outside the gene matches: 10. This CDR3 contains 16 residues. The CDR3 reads CASSSSRQGNNQPQHF. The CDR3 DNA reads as TGTGCCAGCAGCTCATCACGACAGGGAAATAATCAGCCCCAGCATTTT. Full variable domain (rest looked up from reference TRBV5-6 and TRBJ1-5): DAGVTQSPTHLIKTRGQQVTLRCSPKSGHDTVSWYQQALGQGPQFIFQYYEEEERQRGNFPDRFSGHQFPNYSSELNVNALLLGDSALYLCASSSSRQGNNQPQHFGDGTRLSIL.

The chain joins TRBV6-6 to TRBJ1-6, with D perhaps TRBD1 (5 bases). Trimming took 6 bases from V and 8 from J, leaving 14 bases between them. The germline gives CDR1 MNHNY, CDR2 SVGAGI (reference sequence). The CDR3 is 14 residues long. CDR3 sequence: CASSRREGDSPLHF. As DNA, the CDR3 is TGTGCCAGCAGCCGCAGGGAGGGTGATTCACCCCTCCACTTT.

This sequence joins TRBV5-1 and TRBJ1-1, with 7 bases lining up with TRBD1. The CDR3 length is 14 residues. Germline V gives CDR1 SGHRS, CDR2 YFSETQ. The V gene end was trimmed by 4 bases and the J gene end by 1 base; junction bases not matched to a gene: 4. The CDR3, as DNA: TGCGCCAGCAGCGCGGGACAGAAGAACACTGAAGCTTTCTTT. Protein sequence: CASSAGQKNTEAFF.